These 25 T cell receptor beta chains originate from one sample sequenced in a study of T-cell reconstitution after alpha-beta-depleted transplantation in children. TCRbeta library preparation incorporated unique molecular identifiers. Using its own MiXCR run on the PCR reads, TCRdb lists one record per CDR3 protein. This sample has around 420,000 distinct CDR3 sequences; about 17% occur once, and the top ten carry over 25%. This specimen was PBMCs, mostly from graft donor cells, taken 360 days after TCRalphabeta/CD19-depleted stem cell transplant. The origin of the receptors is a boy in the first two years of life who had a stem cell transplant for Wiskott-Aldrich syndrome, so the T cells may come from the graft donor.

This clonotype was recorded at least ten times. The CDR3 DNA sequence: TGTGCTAGTGGTTTGGCAGCCTACAATGAGCAGTTCTTC. The encoded protein is CASGLAAYNEQFF. The chain uses TRBV12-5 and TRBJ2-1; D gene ambiguous. Germline lookup yields CDR1 LGHNT and CDR2 FRNRAP. The CDR3 is 13 amino acids. Trimming pared 1 base from V and 2 bases from J, leaving 3 bases between.

V gene TRBV7-9 combines with J gene TRBJ2-7; 9 bases align to TRBD2. CDR1 and CDR2 from the germline V gene are SEHNR and FQNEAQ (reference sequence). The CDR3 is 16 amino acids. The V segment lost 5 bases and the J segment 0 bases; nucleotides outside the gene matches: 8. This CDR3 reads CASSNRTSVSSYEQYF. In DNA form, the CDR3 reads TGTGCCAGCAGCAACCGGACTAGCGTGAGCTCCTACGAGCAGTACTTC.

The gene calls are TRBV10-3 and TRBJ2-7, with 7 bases matching TRBD2. The CDR3 is made up of 14 amino acids. The V gene's germline CDR1 is ENHRY and CDR2 SYGVKD. V gave up 0 bases and J gave up 3 bases; unmatched junction bases: 2. The CDR3 protein is CAISESREYYEQYF. The CDR3 DNA reads TGTGCCATCAGTGAGTCGCGGGAGTACTACGAGCAGTACTTC.

This clonotype was counted only a few times. The chain couples TRBV20-1 to TRBJ2-4; possible D gene TRBD1, 6 bases. V was clipped by 5 bases and J by 1 base, with 12 bases between them. The CDR3 has 14 amino acids. The germline V gene has CDR1 DFQATT and CDR2 SNEGSKA (reference sequence). The CDR3 region has the DNA TGCAGTGCTCCGCGTAGGGGGGCCAAAAACATTCAGTACTTC. This encodes CSAPRRGAKNIQYF.

The V call is TRBV6-5, the J call TRBJ1-3; D ambiguous. Germline V CDR1 and CDR2: MNHEY, SVGAGI. The CDR3 consists of 15 residues. Trimming removed 0 bases at V and 2 bases at J, with 8 bases between. The CDR3 is CASSYSVGAGNTIYF. The CDR3 DNA reads TGTGCCAGCAGTTACTCGGTCGGTGCTGGAAACACCATATATTTT.

The genes are TRBV29-1 and TRBJ2-1; D is unclear. The germline CDR1 and CDR2 sequences are SQVTM and ANQGSEA. With 4 bases removed from V and 4 bases from J, the gap between germline ends came to 14 bases. This CDR3 comprises 14 residues. The CDR3 sequence is CSVGKASPYNEQFF. The CDR3 DNA is TGCAGCGTTGGGAAGGCTAGTCCTTACAATGAGCAGTTCTTC.

This sequence joins TRBV13 and TRBJ2-1; no reliable D call. Trimming took 2 bases from V and 4 from J, leaving 12 bases between them. Germline V CDR1 and CDR2: PRHDT, FYEKMQ (reference sequence). This CDR3 is built from 15 residues. The CDR3 reads CASSLTDSAYNEQFF. The CDR3 bases are TGTGCCAGCAGCTTAACAGACTCAGCATACAATGAGCAGTTCTTC.

The rearrangement uses TRBV24-1 and TRBJ2-3, with TRBD2 matching over 7 bases. Germline V CDR1 and CDR2: KGHDR, SFDVKD. The CDR3 extends over 16 amino acids. Trimming took 0 bases from V and 2 from J; bases not matched to a gene: 4. The CDR3 loop is CATSDLRAGDTDTQYF. The CDR3 DNA sequence: TGTGCCACCAGTGATTTGAGGGCGGGGGACACAGATACGCAGTATTTT.

This chain joins TRBV7-2 and TRBJ2-1; weak D call: TRBD2 (6 bases). The germline V and J ends were trimmed by 5 bases and 12 bases, with 11 bases remaining between them. The length of the CDR3 is 11 residues. The V gene's germline CDR1 is SGHTA and CDR2 FQGNSA. This CDR3 reads CASSPVGGQFF. The CDR3 coding sequence is TGTGCCAGCAGCCCAGTCGGGGGGCAGTTCTTC.

V gene TRBV7-9 combines with J gene TRBJ2-3; D possibly uses TRBD1 or TRBD2 (5 bases each). Germline values: CDR1 SEHNR, CDR2 FQNEAQ (reference sequence). The CDR3 covers 14 residues. V shed 3 bases and J shed 7 bases, with 14 bases lying between them. The CDR3 DNA reads TGTGCCAGCAGCTTGAGGGGACCAACAAATACGCAGTATTTT. It yields the protein CASSLRGPTNTQYF.

The rearrangement uses TRBV12-3 or TRBV12-4 and TRBJ2-5, with TRBD2 matching 10 bases. Germline trimming cut 4 bases from V and 6 bases from J; bases unmatched to any gene: 5. The CDR3 is 14 amino acids. This chain's CDR3 is CASSSGTSAKTQYF. CDR3 DNA: TGTGCCAGCAGTTCCGGGACTAGCGCCAAGACCCAGTACTTC.

This chain joins TRBV5-1 and TRBJ2-5; weak D call: TRBD2 (5 bases). The CDR3 spans 16 residues. V was clipped by 2 bases and J by 5 bases, with 19 bases between them. CDR1 and CDR2 from the germline V gene are SGHRS and YFSETQ. This CDR3 reads CASSFGGSLARETQYF. The CDR3 DNA follows: TGCGCCAGCAGCTTTGGAGGATCTCTCGCCCGGGAGACCCAGTACTTC.

The chain has TRBV7-2 and TRBJ2-4; unclear D gene. V was shortened by 4 bases and J by 1 base, with 11 bases between the two germline ends. CDR3 size: 15 residues. The germline V gene has CDR1 SGHTA and CDR2 FQGNSA. CDR3 region: CASSSGPVAKNIQYF. Written as DNA, the CDR3 is TGTGCCAGCAGCTCGGGTCCGGTGGCCAAAAACATTCAGTACTTC.

This rearrangement joins TRBV6-5 to TRBJ2-7, with D tentatively TRBD1 or TRBD2 (5 bases each). V lost 3 bases and J lost 0, with 15 bases in between. The CDR3 runs to 16 residues. From germline, CDR1 is MNHEY and CDR2 SVGAGI. The CDR3: CASSYSTTGRSYEQYF. CDR3 in DNA: TGTGCCAGCAGTTATTCCACAACGGGACGCTCCTACGAGCAGTACTTC.

The rearrangement links TRBV12-3 or TRBV12-4 to TRBJ2-3; weak D call: TRBD1 (6 bases). The V end was cut by 6 bases, the J end by 3 bases, with 16 bases between. CDR3 size: 15 residues. For the CDR3, the DNA is TGTGCCAGCAGCCTCCAGGGGCGGTGGACAGATACGCAGTATTTT. Its translation is CASSLQGRWTDTQYF.

This clonotype was seen a handful of times. V and J are TRBV12-3 or TRBV12-4 and TRBJ1-5; 7 bases fit TRBD1. The CDR3 has 15 amino acids. Trimming at V came to 0 bases and at J to 5 bases, leaving 4 bases not matched to a gene. CDR3 sequence (DNA): TGTGCCAGCAGTTTAGCGAGGGGGCCTGATCAGCCCCAGCATTTT. Residues: CASSLARGPDQPQHF.

Only a few counts were recorded for this clonotype. The gene calls are TRBV20-1 and TRBJ2-7; 9 bases line up with TRBD1. The CDR3 covers 14 residues. The ends lost 1 base at V and 3 bases at J; junction bases unmatched: 4. Germline V lookup: CDR1 DFQATT, CDR2 SNEGSKA (reference sequence). CDR3 residues: CSARVPGQGYEQYF. The CDR3 DNA reads TGCAGTGCTAGAGTTCCGGGACAGGGCTACGAGCAGTACTTC.

The V gene is TRBV10-3, the J gene TRBJ2-2; TRBD2 might be the D (7 bases). From germline, CDR1 is ENHRY and CDR2 SYGVKD. Trimming stripped 0 bases from V and 1 base from J, with 12 bases between. The CDR3 has 17 amino acids. Here the CDR3 reads CAISESRGGRNTGELFF. CDR3 nucleotides: TGTGCCATCAGTGAGTCGAGGGGGGGCCGGAACACCGGGGAGCTGTTTTTT.

The chain recombines TRBV6-1 with TRBJ2-1; unclear D gene. Trimming cost V 1 base and J 0 bases, with 4 bases left between them. The CDR3 has 14 residues. Germline loops: CDR1 MNHNS, CDR2 SASEGT. CDR3 region: CASSEGPSYNEQFF. Written as DNA, the CDR3 is TGTGCCAGCAGTGAAGGTCCCTCCTACAATGAGCAGTTCTTC.

There are a few counts of this clonotype. This CDR3 is CASGFQTQGYEQYF. CDR3 in DNA: TGTGCTAGTGGTTTCCAAACACAGGGCTACGAGCAGTACTTC. The gene calls are TRBV12-5 and TRBJ2-7, with D tentatively TRBD1 (6 bases). This CDR3 spans 14 amino acids. Trimming pared 3 bases from V and 3 bases from J, leaving 12 bases between. CDR1 is LGHNT and CDR2 is FRNRAP in the germline V gene.

This clonotype was observed a handful of times. The chain links TRBV27 to TRBJ2-2, with 8 bases lining up with TRBD1. This CDR3 has 15 residues. Germline lookup yields CDR1 MNHEY and CDR2 SMNVEV (reference sequence). The V segment lost 4 bases and the J segment 5 bases; nucleotides outside the gene matches: 6. CDR3 in amino acids: CASSSTTGVTGELFF. CDR3 DNA sequence: TGTGCCAGCAGTTCCACGACAGGGGTTACCGGGGAGCTGTTTTTT.

This clonotype was observed a handful of times. This chain uses TRBV24-1 with TRBJ2-1, with D perhaps TRBD2 (6 bases). Germline CDR1 KGHDR, CDR2 SFDVKD. The V end was cut by 5 bases, the J end by 8 bases, with 18 bases between. This CDR3 spans 15 amino acids. In DNA, the CDR3 is TGTGCCACCAGTGTCCGGGGGATGAATGGGGATGAGCAGTTCTTC. It is translated as CATSVRGMNGDEQFF.

The chain couples TRBV12-3 or TRBV12-4 to TRBJ2-7; no reliable D call. The V gene lost 5 bases and the J gene lost 4 bases, with 9 bases spanning the gap. The CDR3 spans 12 residues. The CDR3 spells CASSQPEYEQYF. The CDR3 bases are TGTGCCAGCAGTCAACCCGAGTACGAGCAGTACTTC.

The chain recombines TRBV30 with TRBJ2-1; 9 bases align to TRBD2. The V gene end was trimmed by 3 bases and the J gene end by 12 bases; junction bases not matched to a gene: 9. CDR1 and CDR2 from the germline V gene are GTSNPN and SVGIG (reference sequence). This CDR3 has 13 amino acids. CDR3 residues: CAWRVAGVPGQFF. The CDR3 coding sequence is TGTGCCTGGAGGGTAGCGGGAGTGCCCGGGCAGTTCTTC.

This clonotype has a count of ten or more. V usage is TRBV2 and J usage is TRBJ2-3; D is uncertain. Germline CDR1 SNHLY, CDR2 FYNNEI. Trimming stripped 8 bases from V and 7 bases from J, with 10 bases between. This CDR3 spans 11 amino acids. The CDR3 nucleotides are TGTGCCAGCGGGGTGGGAAATACGCAGTATTTT. Encoded protein: CASGVGNTQYF.